What follows are 13 T cell receptor beta chains derived from one specimen sequenced in a study of blood T cell repertoires in COVID-19. Method: immunoSEQ multiplex PCR; TCRdb's copy keeps in-frame clones and lacks some. This table holds 250,000 to 300,000 clones, 88% found once. The material sequenced was PBMCs or T cells enriched from blood (not recorded which). These receptors were collected from a woman aged 60-75 years in a cohort exposed to, infected with or recovered from COVID-19 (not recorded which).

This CDR3 is CASSSDRGKGNSPLHF. The CDR3 nucleotides read TGTGCCAGCAGCTCGGACAGGGGGAAGGGTAATTCACCCCTCCACTTT. The rearrangement links TRBV7-9 to TRBJ1-6; 10 nucleotides line up with TRBD1. This CDR3 is built from 16 residues. From germline, CDR1 is SEHNR and CDR2 FQNEAQ (reference sequence). With V trimmed by 4 bases and J by 6 bases, 6 bases remained unmatched.

The chain links TRBV6-5 to TRBJ2-1, with D maybe TRBD1 (5 bases). This CDR3 has 15 residues. Germline V gene lookup returns CDR1 MNHEY and CDR2 SVGAGI. Trimming stripped 6 bases from V and 0 bases from J, with 12 bases between. CDR3 region: CASRPPGYSYNEQFF. The CDR3 DNA follows: TGTGCCAGCAGACCCCCAGGGTACTCCTACAATGAGCAGTTCTTC.

The rearrangement links TRBV21-1 to TRBJ2-7; the table's D call of TRBD2 was not tested on the DNA. TRBV21-1 has pseudogene status. CDR3 length: 15 amino acids. This CDR3 reads CASSKAPVSSYEQYF. The CDR3 DNA reads as TGTGCCAGCAGCAAAGCCCCGGTGAGCTCCTACGAGCAGTACTTC.

For this clone: Germline and junction disagree at one end, which may indicate a read error. The CDR3 DNA reads TGTGCTAGCAGCCTAGGATACGGGACTAGCTACGAGCAGTACTTC. This codes for CASSLGYGTSYEQYF. The V gene is TRBV7-7, the J gene TRBJ2-7; 8 nucleotides align to TRBD2. This CDR3 has 15 amino acids. The germline gives CDR1 SSHAT, CDR2 FNYEAQ (reference sequence). The full variable domain, its missing parts supplied by reference TRBV7-7 and TRBJ2-7, is GAGVSQSPRYKVTKRGQDVTLRCDPISSHATLYWYQQALGQGPEFLTYFNYEAQPDKSGLPSDRFSAERPEGSISTLTIQRTEQRDSAMYRCASSLGYGTSYEQYFGPGTRLTVT.

This clone was recorded only once. The rearrangement joins TRBV5-5 to TRBJ1-1; D ambiguous. Germline CDR1 reads SGHKS; CDR2 reads YYEKEE (reference sequence). CDR3 length: 12 residues. The ends were cut back, 4 bases at V and 12 bases at J, with 16 bases in the middle. The CDR3: CASSPSERPTFF. CDR3 DNA sequence: TGTGCCAGCAGCCCCTCAGAGAGGCCCACTTTCTTT.

This clone was counted a single time. The chain is built from TRBV6-5 and TRBJ2-2; D is unresolved. Germline CDR1 is MNHEY and CDR2 is SVGAGI. V was clipped by 0 bases and J by 5 bases, with 4 bases between them. This CDR3 comprises 13 residues. The CDR3 loop reads CASSYSRTGELFF. CDR3 sequence (DNA): TGTGCCAGCAGTTACTCGCGGACCGGGGAGCTGTTTTTT.

The V call is TRBV6-5, the J call TRBJ2-1; 8 nucleotides match TRBD2. This CDR3 has 13 residues. The germline CDR1 and CDR2 sequences are MNHEY and SVGAGI. The DNA for the CDR3 is TGTGTGGTGCGGGGGGTGAGGTACAATGAGCAGTTCTTC. Its protein is CVVRGVRYNEQFF.

The chain recombines TRBV27 with TRBJ2-5; 9 bases match TRBD1. CDR1 and CDR2 from the germline V gene are MNHEY and SMNVEV (reference sequence). The CDR3 extends over 15 amino acids. V shed 5 bases, J shed 5 bases, and the junction held 9 bases outside the gene matches. As DNA, the CDR3 is TGTGCCAGCAGTGTCAGACAGGGGGGGGAGGAGACCCAGTACTTC. It encodes CASSVRQGGEETQYF.

This chain connects TRBV2 to TRBJ2-7, with 8 bases aligning to TRBD2. This CDR3 contains 14 residues. Germline V gives CDR1 SNHLY, CDR2 FYNNEI. V was clipped by 6 bases and J by 6 bases; unmatched bases: 10. In DNA form, the CDR3 reads TGTGCCAGCAGCTCGGGACTAGAAATTACCGAGCAGTACTTC. Protein: CASSSGLEITEQYF.

This sequence joins TRBV14 and TRBJ2-7; 7 nucleotides line up with TRBD1. The CDR3 contains 14 residues. V was pared by 4 bases and J by 6 bases, with 9 bases of the junction left unmatched. In germline, CDR1 is SGHDN, CDR2 FVKESK. CDR3 DNA: TGTGCCAGCAGCCCCACCCGACAGGGACCCGAGCAGTACTTC. Translation gives CASSPTRQGPEQYF.

This clone was counted once. The chain carries TRBV28 and TRBJ2-6; D is possibly TRBD1 (6 bases). Per germline, CDR1 MDHEN and CDR2 SYDVKM. The CDR3 is 15 amino acids. V dropped 6 bases and J dropped 0 bases, with 9 bases sitting between them. CDR3 DNA: TGTGCCAGCAGCCAACAGGGCTCTGGGGCCAACGTCCTGACTTTC. It codes for CASSQQGSGANVLTF.

The chain links TRBV6-5 to TRBJ1-2, with 9 bases matching TRBD1. This CDR3 comprises 14 residues. Losses at the gene ends were 6 bases for V and 4 bases for J; bases not matched to a gene: 6. Germline CDR1 MNHEY, CDR2 SVGAGI. DNA for the CDR3: TGTGCCAGCAGCCTTGTGGGACAGGGCTATGGCTACACCTTC. Residues: CASSLVGQGYGYTF.

Only one count was recorded for this clone. The chain couples TRBV11-2 to TRBJ1-4; TRBD1 might be the D (6 bases). The CDR3 is 15 amino acids. V lost 1 base and J 8 bases, leaving 14 bases between the germline ends. In germline, CDR1 is SGHAT, CDR2 FQNNGV. CDR3 bases: TGTGCCAGCAGCTTAGCCGACAGGTCTCGGGAAAAACTGTTTTTT. Its protein product is CASSLADRSREKLFF.